This TCR beta chain was observed in a study of T cell responses to AZD1222 COVID-19 vaccine. The overall study: Researchers grouped second doses given at about 4 or about 12 weeks into one pool. Overall study results and limits: Baseline testing showed seropositivity in only six or seven AZD1222 recipients. Repertoire sampling occurred only after the peak T cell response. Targeting of unmutated variant regions was reportedly seen in nearly half of spike-specific TCRs.

Using immunoSEQ multiplex PCR, the repertoire was profiled, and TCRdb retains in-frame clones only, with some absent. The profile shows about 140,000 clones, roughly 92% of them singletons. This clone was seen just once. The antigen is undetermined. V lost 3 bases and J 0 bases, leaving 5 bases between the germline ends. The germline CDR1 and CDR2 sequences are SGHTA and FQGNSA. The CDR3 spans 14 residues. The sequence derives from an adult in good health. The chain links TRBV7-2 to TRBJ2-2, with D uncertain. Sequences were derived from peripheral blood, sampled on day 0 of AZD1222 vaccination. The CDR3 nucleotides are TGTGCCAGCAGCTTTTTAGCGAACACCGGGGAGCTGTTTTTT. Residues: CASSFLANTGELFF.